This T cell receptor (beta chain) was observed in a study of blood T cell repertoires in COVID-19. CDR3 length: 15 amino acids. V gave up 5 bases and J gave up 4 bases, with 14 bases separating them. CDR1 and CDR2 (germline): MNHEY, SVGAGI. TCRdb's copy holds only in-frame clones and misses some; the assay was immunoSEQ multiplex PCR. The sample includes some 200,000 clones, 80% to 85% of them seen just once. The specimen was peripheral blood. This clonotype originated in a human donor with acute or convalescent COVID-19. The donor label of this sample is uncertain. J is TRBJ2-2 and V is TRBV6-5; D possibly corresponds to TRBD1 (6 bases). CDR3 in amino acids: CASSTDSLVTGELFF. In nucleotides, the CDR3 is TGTGCCAGCAGTACGGACAGTTTGGTCACCGGGGAGCTGTTTTTT.